This T cell receptor beta chain was profiled in a study of CD4 T cells in relation to SARS-CoV-2 and coronaviruses (dated by TCRdb to the early 2020s). Regarding the research as a whole: In the ViraFEST assay, PBMCs were cultured with antigen for about eleven days, after which TCR beta CDR3s were sequenced to identify antigen-specific clonal expansions. Expansion assays from other donors in the study were sequenced with a different, Illumina-based TCR-beta assay. An HIV-1 Nef peptide pool or a no-peptide culture served as the negative reference condition. HLA restriction was mapped for shared crossreactive spike epitopes using patient-derived lymphoblastoid cell lines. Memory CD4+ T cell crossreactivity between SARS-CoV-2 and common cold coronavirus spike proteins was assessed at the TCR clonotype level in the study. Samples from a few pre-COVID donors and the naive versus memory experiments were sequenced with the Adaptive Biotechnologies TCR-sequencing kit; other data were Illumina-based. Overall study results and their limits: Crossreactive clones showed significantly weaker SARS-CoV-2-driven expansion than monoreactive clones, consistent with antigenic imprinting. The study was limited by small numbers of patients and tested TCRs. Crossreactivity analysis centred on spike protein, so crossreactivity against other viral proteins was not assessed. Memory CD4+ clonotypes crossrecognizing SARS-CoV-2 and at least one common cold coronavirus spike were found in roughly 65% of donors. Because no donor provided both pre-pandemic and post-infection samples, tracing the source of pre-existing responses was limited.

CD4+ T cells from unexposed donors were collected before the COVID-19 pandemic (2011-2018). The EasySep CD4+ T cell isolation kit was used to isolate CD4+ T cells once the cultures had run for 10 to 11 days. As far as cell numbers permitted, CD4+ T cells from unexposed donors were tested for reactivity against SARS-CoV-2 S and N as well as four spike pools from common cold coronaviruses. PBMCs were cultured at a few million per well in IMDM supplemented with approximately 5% human AB serum and roughly 10 IU/ml IL-2. Half of the culture medium was replaced with fresh IL-2-containing medium on days 3 and 7. Each peptide culture condition was generally run in triplicate replicate wells. The leukapheresis product for the unexposed donors was obtained through commercial purchase. Ficoll-Paque PLUS gradient centrifugation was used to isolate PBMCs from either whole blood or leukapheresis product. PBMCs were either cryopreserved at -140°C or used fresh in the expansion assay. The QIAamp Micro DNA Kit was used to extract genomic DNA from the CD4+ T cells.

About this clone itself: The clone's antigen remains unknown. No quality values exist for individual bases; no much larger clone is one base distant.

To prepare the library, the immunoSEQ multiplex PCR assay was applied. The authors' analysis ran thus. During preprocessing, nonproductive sequences were removed, as were CDR3s that did not start with C, did not end with F or W, or were shorter than 7 amino acids. Antigen-specific clonotypes were called with the MANAFEST web app, based on expansion relative to reference and other culture wells. A clone counted as positive if significantly expanded in 2 of 3 replicate wells versus the reference culture at FDR below 0.05. To be called positive, a clone also had to show significant expansion compared with every other tandem well and an odds ratio greater than 5. Pairwise Levenshtein distance, computed with the stringdist R package after three terminal residues were trimmed from each end, was used as the measure of CDR3 homology. Imported from immuneACCESS, the table was reduced by TCRdb to in-frame sequences with V and J called. These copies leave out some clones; in studies compared against another copy, an unresolved V gene accounts for under half, and the cause of the remainder is not known. V, J and clone size are taken as reported in that table, and D and trimming were inferred from the DNA itself. The sample profile shows roughly 25,000 clones; about 70% of them were found once. Of the sample, less than 11% falls within the top ten clones.

In the germline V gene (reference sequence), CDR1 corresponds to MNHEY and CDR2 to SMNVEV. Relative to germline, V is missing 5 bases and J is missing 0 bases, with 9 bases of the junction outside any gene match. From the cysteine up to the phenylalanine, the CDR3 has a length of 18 residues. The kept DNA is CDR3 alone, 54 bases in frame from the first base. The receptor comes from a human donor in good health. The material sequenced was CD4+ T cells from PBMCs, cultured in vitro. The rearranged segments are TRBV27 and TRBJ2-7; 14 central bases correspond to TRBD2. For the CDR3, the sequence is CASSMTSGRAPNSYEQYF. Read as DNA, the sequence is TGTGCCAGCAGTATGACTAGCGGGAGGGCCCCGAACTCCTACGAGCAGTACTTC.